The source of this T cell receptor (beta chain) is a study of blood T cell repertoires in COVID-19 (dated by TCRdb to 2018 to 2021). Background for the entire study: Samples covering the acute and convalescent phases of COVID-19 were provided by collaborators in the United States, Italy and Spain. The prospective study material was composed of cDNA or gDNA derived from T cells, B-cell-depleted T cells, or PBMCs. Deeply sampled blood TCRbeta repertoires from subjects exposed to, actively infected with, or recovered from COVID-19 were included in the dataset. The repertoires were released in a freely available public database intended as a resource for research on the immune response to SARS-CoV-2. The samples were drawn from two sources: the first 160 participants of the ongoing ImmuneRACE study, and approximately 1,300 subjects contributed by 6 global collaborators. Sample metadata almost always included a de-identified subject ID, COVID-19 status, age in years and sex. Where available, HLA class I and class II types were obtained from metadata supplied by the sample provider rather than from assay-based typing. Study-wide findings and limitations: How much clinical and demographic metadata was included differed by source and by participant, and the metadata was provided uncurated.

TCRbeta CDR3 regions were amplified from genomic DNA using the immunoSEQ Assay, a bias-controlled multiplex PCR. Under the source paper's analysis protocol: The number of nucleated cells in each sample was estimated from the amplification of reference gene primers within the assay. Sequence reads were collapsed and filtered to measure the absolute abundance of every unique TCRbeta CDR3 rearrangement. Productive Simpson clonality was computed per sample as the square root of Simpson's diversity index over productive rearrangements. Drawn from immuneACCESS, this table holds only the in-frame rearrangements with V and J called that TCRdb kept. Clones are partly lost; checked studies trace under half to an unresolved V gene and leave the rest unexplained. V and J calls and clone size are given by that table; D and trimming were obtained from the DNA. Within this sample are around 170,000 clones, with 84% of them counted one time only. About an eighth of the sample is held by the ten biggest clonotypes.

Comments on this clone: Its antigen target is currently unknown. No qualities accompany the bases; no much larger clone lies one base away.

CDR1 and CDR2 are read off the germline V gene as KGHSH and LQKENI. At the junction V is shortened by 3 bases and J by 6 bases; bases outside the gene matches: 5. Its CDR3 holds 14 amino acids, cysteine through phenylalanine. Only the CDR3 region is kept as DNA, spanning 42 bases read in frame from base 1. Participants in the prospective study were enrolled through a virtual design, were aged roughly 18 to 95 years, and lived in 24 United States geographic areas. In the prospective study, participants were assigned to cohorts based on the clinical history participants reported in a screening survey and a study questionnaire. ImmuneRACE Cohort 3 recovered participants were defined by two consecutive negative NP/OP PCR tests, healthcare professional clearance, or symptom resolution. In the prospective study, mobile phlebotomists collected whole blood, serum and a nasopharyngeal or oropharyngeal swab from each participant. Participants in the prospective study had the option to provide additional blood draws and questionnaires over a 2-month period. Blood samples from the prospective study were shipped frozen or at room temperature prior to DNA extraction.

The chain links TRBV18 with TRBJ2-7, and 10 junctional nucleotides match TRBD1. Sequences were obtained from PBMCs or T cells enriched from blood (not recorded which). This sequence originates from a man aged 50-60 years who had recovered from COVID-19. In nucleotide form, the sequence is TGTGCCAGCTCACCGACAGGGGGCGCATTCGAGCAGTACTTC. Translation gives CASSPTGGAFEQYF.